These 31 T cell receptor beta chains share one sample of origin, sequenced in a study of T cell repertoires in cytomegalovirus infection. TCRdb independently ran MiXCR on the reads; one entry per CDR3 protein. The sample contains around 250,000 distinct CDR3 sequences, 15% to 20% of which appear only once. The specimen was CD8+ T cells from PBMCs. These receptors were obtained from a human donor in good health (CMV status not recorded). Some clones in this sample may be carry-over from other donors' samples.

The genes are TRBV20-1 and TRBJ2-7, with 8 bases lining up with TRBD1. The CDR3 runs 14 residues. CDR1 is DFQATT, CDR2 SNEGSKA, per germline (reference sequence). J was trimmed by 6 bases and V by 3 bases; bases with no gene match: 10. The CDR3 bases are TGCAGTGCTAGCCCGACGGACAGGGTGGGCGAGCAGTACTTC. It codes for CSASPTDRVGEQYF.

The chain uses TRBV6-6 and TRBJ2-2, with 7 bases lining up with TRBD2. Germline assignment: CDR1 MNHNY and CDR2 SVGAGI (reference sequence). This CDR3 spans 17 amino acids. The V segment lost 0 bases and the J segment 3 bases; nucleotides outside the gene matches: 7. The CDR3, as DNA: TGTGCCAGCAGTTACTCGGCCACTAGCGTCGACACCGGGGAGCTGTTTTTT. Translated, it gives CASSYSATSVDTGELFF.

This clonotype was seen more than once but under ten times. The genes are TRBV28 and TRBJ1-4; D is undetermined. V was trimmed by 2 bases and J by 7 bases, leaving 14 bases between them. CDR1 MDHEN and CDR2 SYDVKM come from the germline V gene. CDR3 length: 15 amino acids. The CDR3 DNA reads TGTGCCAGCAGTTTAGAAGGTCCACGGACTGAAAAACTGTTTTTT. It translates to CASSLEGPRTEKLFF.

This clonotype was seen more than once but under ten times. This chain joins TRBV15 and TRBJ2-5; D may be TRBD1 (5 bases). There are 15 residues in the CDR3. Germline CDR1 LNHNV, CDR2 YYDKDF (reference sequence). The V end lost 0 bases, the J end lost 0 bases, and 8 bases lay between the germline ends. Here the CDR3 reads CATSRDLGHQETQYF. CDR3 DNA sequence: TGTGCCACCAGCAGAGATCTGGGGCACCAAGAGACCCAGTACTTC.

This clonotype was counted only a few times. The chain employs TRBV7-8 and TRBJ2-3; 9 nucleotides match TRBD2. The trim removed 5 bases at V and 3 bases at J, leaving 9 bases unmatched. The CDR3 extends over 16 amino acids. CDR1 is SGHVS and CDR2 is FQNEAQ in the germline V gene. CDR3 in amino acids: CASSPAGGSGTDTQYF. The CDR3 DNA reads TGTGCCAGCAGCCCTGCGGGGGGGTCTGGAACAGATACGCAGTATTTT. The complete variable domain, with remaining parts taken from reference TRBV7-8 and TRBJ2-3, reads GAGVSQSPRYKVAKRGQDVALRCDPISGHVSLFWYQQALGQGPEFLTYFQNEAQLDKSGLPSDRFFAERPEGSVSTLKIQRTQQEDSAVYLCASSPAGGSGTDTQYFGPGTRLTVL.

This clonotype showed up many times. V and J are TRBV7-9 and TRBJ1-2, with a tentative D call TRBD1 (6 bases). V was clipped by 1 base and J by 6 bases, with 15 bases between them. CDR3 length: 15 residues. CDR1 SEHNR and CDR2 FQNEAQ come from the germline V gene (reference sequence). For the CDR3, the DNA is TGTGCCAGCAGCTTAGAGGAACGGACAGTAGATGGCTACACCTTC. This codes for CASSLEERTVDGYTF.

This clonotype was observed a handful of times. The rearrangement links TRBV7-9 to TRBJ1-3; 12 positions match TRBD1. There are 20 residues in the CDR3. The germline V gene encodes CDR1 SEHNR and CDR2 FQNEAQ (reference sequence). With 5 bases clipped from V and 0 bases from J, the junction kept 14 bases outside the gene matches. The DNA of the CDR3 is TGTGCCAGCAGCCCCTGGGACAGGGGGCTGAGTGAAACCTCTGGAAACACCATATATTTT. This sequence encodes CASSPWDRGLSETSGNTIYF.

The chain employs TRBV6-5 and TRBJ2-2; D not resolved. This CDR3 contains 15 residues. Germline CDR1 reads MNHEY; CDR2 reads SVGAGI. V was clipped by 8 bases and J by 6 bases, with 19 bases between them. The CDR3 nucleotides read TGTGCCAGCCACAATGGGTCGATTTTTTCCGGGGAGCTGTTTTTT. Translating gives CASHNGSIFSGELFF.

The genes are TRBV29-1 and TRBJ2-2; D not certain. The CDR3 is 12 amino acids. Germline CDR1 is SQVTM and CDR2 is ANQGSEA. The V and J ends lost 5 bases and 4 bases respectively, with 8 bases between them. The CDR3 nucleotides are TGCAGCGTTACGGGTGGCACCGGGGAGCTGTTTTTT. Amino acids: CSVTGGTGELFF.

The rearrangement links TRBV27 to TRBJ2-7; D is tentatively TRBD1 or TRBD2 (5 bases each). Trimming left V 8 bases short and J 4 bases short, with 18 bases between. The V gene's germline CDR1 is MNHEY and CDR2 SMNVEV (reference sequence). The CDR3 consists of 14 residues. CDR3 DNA: TGTGCCAGCGCCCTCGGACGAGGGACGTACGAGCAGTACTTC. This translates into CASALGRGTYEQYF.

Written as DNA, the CDR3 is TGTGCCAGCAGCTTAGCCAGGGGGCATCAAGATACGCAGTATTTT. As protein: CASSLARGHQDTQYF. The chain couples TRBV11-2 to TRBJ2-3; 8 nucleotides match TRBD1. V lost 1 base, J lost 5 bases, and 5 bases stayed unmatched. Germline assignment: CDR1 SGHAT and CDR2 FQNNGV. The length of the CDR3 is 15 residues.

This clonotype was observed many times. The rearrangement joins TRBV7-2 to TRBJ1-2; unclear D gene. Per the germline V gene, CDR1 is SGHTA and CDR2 is FQGNSA. The CDR3 is 14 amino acids. Deletions cut 1 base from V and 4 bases from J, with 10 bases between. The CDR3 loop reads CASSLGGGGYGYTF. In nucleotides, the CDR3 is TGTGCCAGCAGCTTAGGTGGAGGAGGCTATGGCTACACCTTC.

The rearrangement links TRBV5-5 to TRBJ1-2; D remains ambiguous. Trimming removed 4 bases at V and 2 bases at J, with 12 bases between. CDR1 and CDR2 (germline): SGHKS, YYEKEE (reference sequence). The CDR3 is 14 residues long. CDR3 sequence: CASSQEARNYGYTF. The CDR3 bases are TGTGCCAGCAGCCAGGAGGCCCGAAACTATGGCTACACCTTC.

This clonotype was found many times. The chain recombines TRBV11-2 with TRBJ2-2, with D perhaps matching TRBD1 (5 bases). Germline V gene sequence: CDR1 SGHAT, CDR2 FQNNGV. The CDR3 length is 15 residues. The ends were cut back, 0 bases at V and 1 base at J, with 6 bases in the middle. The CDR3 is CASSLDTGNTGELFF. In DNA form, the CDR3 reads TGTGCCAGCAGCTTAGATACAGGGAACACCGGGGAGCTGTTTTTT. The entire variable domain, with the rest obtained from reference TRBV11-2 and TRBJ2-2, is as follows: EAGVAQSPRYKIIEKRQSVAFWCNPISGHATLYWYQQILGQGPKLLIQFQNNGVVDDSQLPKDRFSAERLKGVDSTLKIQPAKLEDSAVYLCASSLDTGNTGELFFGEGSRLTVL.

This clonotype has ten or more counts. The V and J genes are TRBV11-2 and TRBJ1-1, with TRBD1 as a possible D gene (6 bases). Trimming took off 1 base at V and 1 base at J, with 16 bases between the two ends. Germline V gives CDR1 SGHAT, CDR2 FQNNGV. The CDR3 length is 17 residues. The CDR3 sequence is CASSLGPDRPENTEAFF. In DNA, the CDR3 is TGTGCCAGCAGCTTAGGTCCCGACAGGCCGGAGAACACTGAAGCTTTCTTT.

The CDR3 loop is CASSLESGEPYEQYF. The DNA for the CDR3 is TGTGCCAGCAGCTTGGAGAGCGGGGAACCCTACGAGCAGTACTTC. This chain uses TRBV5-4 with TRBJ2-7, with 7 bases that match TRBD2. CDR1 SGHNT and CDR2 YYREEE come from the germline V gene (reference sequence). This CDR3 contains 15 residues. J lost 2 bases, V lost 0 bases, and 5 bases had no gene match.

Concerning this clonotype itself: Compared with germline, one end of the junction differs, possibly owing to a read error. The V gene is TRBV7-6, the J gene TRBJ2-2; 10 nucleotides line up with TRBD1. The length of the CDR3 is 16 residues. Germline values: CDR1 SGHVS, CDR2 FNYEAQ. As DNA, the CDR3 is TGTGCTAGCAGCCACGACAGGGGGCTACCCTCCGGGGAGCTGTTTTTT. Encoded protein: CASSHDRGLPSGELFF.

This clonotype was seen at least ten times. The V gene is TRBV7-8, the J gene TRBJ2-1, with 10 bases that match TRBD2. The trim removed 2 bases at V and 7 bases at J, leaving 8 bases unmatched. The CDR3 runs 16 residues. Germline V gene sequence: CDR1 SGHVS, CDR2 FQNEAQ. Here the CDR3 reads CASSLPSSGGRNEQFF. For the CDR3, the DNA is TGTGCCAGCAGCTTACCCTCTAGCGGGGGCAGGAATGAGCAGTTCTTC.

This clonotype was counted many times. The chain carries TRBV7-2 and TRBJ1-6; D not certain. Per the germline V gene, CDR1 is SGHTA and CDR2 is FQGNSA. Trimming stripped 1 base from V and 3 bases from J, with 7 bases between. This CDR3 has 15 residues. CDR3 sequence reads: CASSLEPGYNSPLHF. CDR3 in DNA: TGTGCCAGCAGCTTAGAACCAGGCTATAATTCACCCCTCCACTTT.

This clonotype was seen a handful of times. The chain carries TRBV14 and TRBJ2-5; D is possibly TRBD2 (6 bases). V lost 4 bases, J lost 4 bases, and 16 bases lay in between. Looked up from germline, CDR1 is SGHDN and CDR2 is FVKESK. This CDR3 contains 15 residues. The CDR3: CASSPRSGWGETQYF. The CDR3 coding sequence is TGTGCCAGCAGCCCCCGCAGCGGGTGGGGAGAGACCCAGTACTTC.

V usage is TRBV7-3 and J usage is TRBJ1-1; a possible D gene is TRBD1 (6 bases). The CDR3 length is 14 residues. Germline assignment: CDR1 SGHTA and CDR2 FQGTGA. DNA of the CDR3: TGTGCGTGTACAACCGACAGGTATTTTTTTGAAGCTTTCTTT. Residues: CACTTDRYFFEAFF.

In regard to this clonotype: A clone one base away is much larger, so this may be a read error. The genes are TRBV7-6 and TRBJ2-7; 7 nucleotides agree with TRBD1. The ends lost 5 bases at V and 3 bases at J; junction bases unmatched: 7. This CDR3 comprises 14 residues. Germline CDR1 reads SGHVS; CDR2 reads FNYEAQ. The CDR3 DNA is TGTGCCAGCAGCCCCGGGACAGTTCTCTACGAGCAGTACTTC. Translating gives CASSPGTVLYEQYF.

CDR3 nucleotides: TGTGCCAGCAGTTTATCATGGGACCGCCACTATGGCTACACCTTC. Its protein is CASSLSWDRHYGYTF. This chain links TRBV27 with TRBJ1-2; TRBD1 might be the D (5 bases). In germline, CDR1 is MNHEY, CDR2 SMNVEV (reference sequence). The CDR3 length is 15 residues. Trimming cost V 0 bases and J 3 bases, with 11 bases left between them.

The CDR3 is CASSSGLAGEVGDEQFF. In nucleotides, the CDR3 is TGTGCCAGCAGTTCCGGACTAGCGGGGGAGGTAGGGGATGAGCAGTTCTTC. The gene calls are TRBV27 and TRBJ2-1; TRBD2 aligns across 13 bases. This CDR3 comprises 17 residues. V trimming: 4 bases; J trimming: 8 bases; junction bases outside the gene matches: 11. Germline V CDR1 and CDR2: MNHEY, SMNVEV (reference sequence).

The chain links TRBV7-9 to TRBJ2-3, with D tentatively TRBD2 (5 bases). The CDR3 totals 15 residues. Trimming shortened V by 5 bases and J by 2 bases, and 14 bases separated the two germline ends. CDR1 is SEHNR and CDR2 is FQNEAQ in the germline V gene (reference sequence). CDR3 in amino acids: CASSPTGSTTDTQYF. For the CDR3, the DNA is TGTGCCAGCAGCCCCACGGGAAGCACCACAGATACGCAGTATTTT.

In this sample, this clonotype turned up many times. V and J are TRBV7-2 and TRBJ1-2, with a weak D call TRBD1 (6 bases). The V and J ends lost 7 bases and 7 bases respectively, with 19 bases between them. Germline V CDR1 and CDR2: SGHTA, FQGNSA. The CDR3 has 14 amino acids. The CDR3 region is CASKGGTSFFGYTF. In DNA form, the CDR3 reads TGTGCCAGCAAGGGAGGGACATCCTTTTTTGGCTACACCTTC. The whole variable domain, filled in from reference TRBV7-2 and TRBJ1-2, reads GAGVSQSPSNKVTEKGKDVELRCDPISGHTALYWYRQSLGQGLEFLIYFQGNSAPDKSGLPSDRFSAERTGGSVSTLTIQRTQQEDSAVYLCASKGGTSFFGYTFGSGTRLTVV.

This clonotype was seen more than once but under ten times. This chain links TRBV6-6 with TRBJ1-3; TRBD1 matches 7 bases. J was trimmed by 0 bases and V by 7 bases; bases with no gene match: 6. This CDR3 contains 15 residues. Germline CDR1 is MNHNY and CDR2 is SVGAGI (reference sequence). Written as DNA, the CDR3 is TGTGCCAGCAACACAGGGGTTAACTCTGGAAACACCATATATTTT. This gives the protein CASNTGVNSGNTIYF.

The sample holds many counts of this clonotype. The V gene is TRBV7-9, the J gene TRBJ1-2, with a tentative D call TRBD1 (5 bases). The CDR3 has 15 amino acids. Germline V gene lookup returns CDR1 SEHNR and CDR2 FQNEAQ (reference sequence). Trimming pared 4 bases from V and 0 bases from J, leaving 12 bases between. The CDR3 DNA follows: TGTGCCAGCAGCTCACAGGAGACCTCTAACTATGGCTACACCTTC. It is translated as CASSSQETSNYGYTF.

The rearrangement joins TRBV29-1 to TRBJ2-3, with D possibly TRBD1 on 6 matching bases. Germline V gene sequence: CDR1 SQVTM, CDR2 ANQGSEA. With 3 bases removed from V and 0 bases from J, the gap between germline ends came to 16 bases. There are 16 residues in the CDR3. Here the CDR3 reads CSVDRWRQDSTDTQYF. The CDR3 DNA sequence: TGCAGCGTTGACCGATGGAGACAGGATAGCACAGATACGCAGTATTTT.

This clonotype appeared once. The gene calls are TRBV5-1 and TRBJ2-7; 13 nucleotides match TRBD2. The V segment lost 6 bases and the J segment 0 bases; nucleotides outside the gene matches: 9. Germline CDR1 reads SGHRS; CDR2 reads YFSETQ. The CDR3 totals 17 residues. The CDR3 protein is CASTQTSGGPPSYEQYF. The DNA of the CDR3 is TGCGCCAGCACCCAGACTAGCGGGGGGCCCCCCTCCTACGAGCAGTACTTC.

This clonotype was picked up a small number of times. This chain links TRBV6-6 with TRBJ2-7; a possible D gene is TRBD2 (5 bases). Germline loops: CDR1 MNHNY, CDR2 SVGAGI (reference sequence). V gave up 10 bases and J gave up 0 bases, with 13 bases separating them. This CDR3 is 13 amino acids long. CDR3 amino acids: CATEDLNSYEQYF. CDR3 DNA: TGTGCCACCGAGGACTTGAACTCCTACGAGCAGTACTTC.